This TCR beta chain was profiled in a study of blood T cell repertoires in COVID-19. In the source study's methods: How many nucleated cells were present was estimated from reference gene primer amplification. Repertoires were generated with immunoSEQ multiplex PCR, while TCRdb's copy carries only in-frame clones and drops some. V and J calls and clone size are as listed in that table; D and trimming were resolved from the DNA. The data show under 150,000 clones, about 85% seen once. Trimming removed 3 bases from V and 0 bases from J, with 12 bases in between. Per the germline V gene, CDR1 is SNHLY and CDR2 is FYNNEI. The CDR3 sequence is 16 residues long.

The specimen sequenced was peripheral blood. The TCR was taken from an older woman with COVID-19, enrolled during active disease. The chain employs TRBV2 and TRBJ1-5; D remains ambiguous. The CDR3 reads CASSEVGRYSNQPQHF. The CDR3 DNA is TGTGCCAGCAGTGAGGTTGGCAGATATAGCAATCAGCCCCAGCATTTT.